The 18 T cell receptor beta chains below come from one sample, sequenced in a study of cytomegalovirus exposure and HLA in healthy donors. PCR used 60 Vbeta primers and 13 Jbeta primers. TCRdb's copy holds only in-frame clones and misses some; the assay was immunoSEQ multiplex PCR. The data hold approximately 140,000 clones, with roughly 80% observed a single time. Sample: PBMCs. Every receptor here comes from a human donor in good health.

This chain uses TRBV6-5 with TRBJ2-5, with D possibly TRBD2 on 5 matching bases. Germline V gene lookup returns CDR1 MNHEY and CDR2 SVGAGI. V was shortened by 2 bases and J by 5 bases, with 15 bases between the two germline ends. The CDR3 is made up of 15 amino acids. The CDR3 sequence: CASSYGWLRRETQYF. The CDR3, as DNA: TGTGCCAGCAGTTACGGGTGGTTGCGGAGGGAGACCCAGTACTTC.

This clone was seen just once. CDR3 DNA: TGTGCCAGTAGTATAGACACGACACCGAATCAGCCCCAGCATTTT. Protein product: CASSIDTTPNQPQHF. The chain is built from TRBV19 and TRBJ1-5; D ambiguous. The CDR3 totals 15 residues. Trimming left V 0 bases short and J 4 bases short, with 10 bases between. Per germline, CDR1 LNHDA and CDR2 SQIVND (reference sequence).

The table lists this clone with a count of one. The V gene is TRBV5-6, the J gene TRBJ1-1, with D uncertain. The germline V and J ends were trimmed by 1 base and 0 bases, with 7 bases remaining between them. Germline CDR1 is SGHDT and CDR2 is YYEEEE. There are 14 residues in the CDR3. The CDR3 sequence: CASSLYSVNTEAFF. The CDR3 region has the DNA TGTGCCAGCAGCTTGTATTCGGTGAACACTGAAGCTTTCTTT.

The chain couples TRBV5-1 to TRBJ2-7; no clear D. CDR3 size: 11 residues. The germline gives CDR1 SGHRS, CDR2 YFSETQ. The V end was cut by 3 bases, the J end by 6 bases, with 7 bases between. Here the CDR3 DNA reads TGCGCCAGCAGCTCCTTTTCCGAGCAGTACTTC. The encoded protein is CASSSFSEQYF.

This clone was seen once. The chain is built from TRBV6-5 and TRBJ1-2; TRBD1 agrees at 7 bases. The germline gives CDR1 MNHEY, CDR2 SVGAGI. The junction had 13 bases not matched to a gene; V was cut back by 6 bases and J by 6 bases. The CDR3 totals 15 residues. The CDR3 sequence is CASSRRDRWSDGYTF. CDR3 bases: TGTGCCAGCAGCCGGAGGGACAGATGGTCCGATGGCTACACCTTC.

The V gene is TRBV10-1, the J gene TRBJ2-7; 8 bases fit TRBD1. From germline, CDR1 is WNHNN and CDR2 SYGVQD (reference sequence). This CDR3 is built from 16 residues. Trimming removed 6 bases from V and 0 bases from J; junction bases left unmatched: 10. CDR3: CASSSPQGVPSYEQYF. As DNA, the CDR3 is TGCGCCAGCAGCTCCCCACAGGGGGTACCCTCCTACGAGCAGTACTTC.

V is TRBV5-1 and J is TRBJ2-2, with TRBD2 matching 15 bases. V was pared by 3 bases and J by 1 base, with 4 bases of the junction left unmatched. The V gene's germline CDR1 is SGHRS and CDR2 YFSETQ. This CDR3 spans 18 amino acids. The DNA for the CDR3 is TGCGCCAGCAGCTCCGGACTAGCGGGGGGGCTGAACACCGGGGAGCTGTTTTTT. Encoded protein: CASSSGLAGGLNTGELFF.

The rearrangement uses TRBV7-6 and TRBJ1-2, with D perhaps matching TRBD1 (6 bases). The V gene's germline CDR1 is SGHVS and CDR2 FNYEAQ. The CDR3 contains 15 residues. The ends were cut back, 5 bases at V and 10 bases at J, with 23 bases in the middle. The CDR3 reads CASSHDNQGPGLYTF. The CDR3 coding sequence is TGTGCCAGCAGCCATGACAATCAGGGGCCAGGGCTCTACACCTTC.

The rearrangement uses TRBV27 and TRBJ1-5, with no clear D. The CDR3 consists of 15 residues. Trimming removed 2 bases from V and 6 bases from J, with 14 bases in between. Per the germline V gene, CDR1 is MNHEY and CDR2 is SMNVEV (reference sequence). The CDR3 region is CASSLRRERAQPQHF. The CDR3 DNA is TGTGCCAGCAGTTTACGGAGGGAGAGGGCTCAGCCCCAGCATTTT.

J is TRBJ1-2 and V is TRBV19, with D hard to call. CDR3 size: 14 residues. CDR1 and CDR2 (germline): LNHDA, SQIVND (reference sequence). Trimming stripped 2 bases from V and 0 bases from J, with 7 bases between. CDR3 amino acids: CASSITGTNYGYTF. DNA for the CDR3: TGTGCCAGTAGTATAACGGGTACTAACTATGGCTACACCTTC.

The chain joins TRBV30 to TRBJ1-2; D gene unclear. This CDR3 has 15 residues. Germline CDR1 and CDR2: GTSNPN and SVGIG (reference sequence). With 4 bases removed from V and 0 bases from J, the gap between germline ends came to 15 bases. The CDR3 DNA sequence: TGTGCCTGGATATTTCCGTACAGTCCTAACTATGGCTACACCTTC. This encodes CAWIFPYSPNYGYTF.

The chain employs TRBV29-1 and TRBJ2-3; 13 nucleotides align to TRBD2. CDR1 is SQVTM and CDR2 is ANQGSEA in the germline V gene. CDR3 length: 17 residues. Trimming cost V 1 base and J 3 bases; bases outside gene matches: 7. The CDR3, as DNA: TGCAGCGTTGAAGGGCGGACTAGCGGGGGAGGGACAGATACGCAGTATTTT. Translating gives CSVEGRTSGGGTDTQYF.

The chain has TRBV4-2 and TRBJ1-4, with D possibly TRBD1 on 5 matching bases. CDR1 is LGHNA, CDR2 YNFKEQ, per germline. V gave up 0 bases and J gave up 5 bases, with 10 bases separating them. This CDR3 comprises 15 residues. The CDR3 region is CASSQEKQENEKLFF. CDR3 coding DNA: TGTGCCAGCAGCCAAGAGAAACAGGAGAATGAAAAACTGTTTTTT.

V gene TRBV19 combines with J gene TRBJ1-1; D is undetermined. Trimming shortened V by 7 bases and J by 4 bases, and 7 bases separated the two germline ends. CDR3 size: 11 residues. CDR1 and CDR2 from the germline V gene are LNHDA and SQIVND (reference sequence). CDR3 coding DNA: TGTGCCAGTATATCGGGCACTGAAGCTTTCTTT. It is translated as CASISGTEAFF.

The rearrangement joins TRBV18 to TRBJ2-1; the match to TRBD1 covers 9 bases. The CDR3 runs 14 residues. The V segment lost 3 bases and the J segment 6 bases; nucleotides outside the gene matches: 3. Germline lookup yields CDR1 KGHSH and CDR2 LQKENI. The CDR3 DNA sequence: TGTGCCAGCTCACCGCGGGACAGGGTCAATGAGCAGTTCTTC. Translating gives CASSPRDRVNEQFF.

The J gene is TRBJ1-2, the V gene TRBV10-3; TRBD1 might be the D (6 bases). Germline values: CDR1 ENHRY, CDR2 SYGVKD. The CDR3 is 15 residues long. Between the trimmed V and J ends, which lost 6 bases and 4 bases, there was a span of 18 bases. CDR3 in amino acids: CAISDSGGAFYGYTF. CDR3 in DNA: TGTGCCATCAGCGATTCTGGGGGCGCGTTCTATGGCTACACCTTC.

There are a few counts of this clone. The chain combines TRBV19 with TRBJ2-7; TRBD1 aligns across 7 bases. The CDR3 contains 16 residues. With 1 base clipped from V and 2 bases from J, the junction kept 8 bases outside the gene matches. Germline lookup yields CDR1 LNHDA and CDR2 SQIVND (reference sequence). The CDR3 spells CASSIGDDRAPYEQYF. The CDR3 coding sequence is TGTGCCAGTAGTATAGGTGACGACAGGGCCCCCTACGAGCAGTACTTC.

V and J are TRBV7-9 and TRBJ2-2; 12 nucleotides line up with TRBD2. Germline trimming cut 3 bases from V and 3 bases from J; bases unmatched to any gene: 8. Germline V gene sequence: CDR1 SEHNR, CDR2 FQNEAQ (reference sequence). This CDR3 has 18 amino acids. CDR3 nucleotide sequence: TGTGCCAGCAGCTTGGCTAGCGGGGGGGCCTCTGACACCGGGGAGCTGTTTTTT. Its protein product is CASSLASGGASDTGELFF. The full variable domain, in which reference TRBV7-9 and TRBJ2-2 provide the parts outside the CDR3, is DTGVSQNPRHKITKRGQNVTFRCDPISEHNRLYWYRQTLGQGPEFLTYFQNEAQLEKSRLLSDRFSAERPKGSFSTLEIQRTEQGDSAMYLCASSLASGGASDTGELFFGEGSRLTVL.